This T cell receptor (beta chain) was sequenced for a study of Ad26.COV2.S vaccination and SARS-CoV-2 variants. Study information: Intramuscular Ad26.COV2.S at 5x10^10 or 1x10^11 viral particles.

Germline V gives CDR1 LGHNA, CDR2 YSLEER. The CDR3 is made up of 13 amino acids. Trimming took off 3 bases at V and 9 bases at J, with 14 bases between the two ends. Comment on this clone: Its target is unknown.

Method: immunoSEQ multiplex PCR; TCRdb's copy keeps in-frame clones and lacks some. Of 350,000 to 550,000 clones listed, roughly 89% are singletons. Treatment of the sample: 19 received Ad26.COV2.S at low or high dose, single or two shots; about five received placebo; per-sample allocation not given. Specimens were obtained on day 63 following the first vaccine or placebo injection. The study, taken as a whole, reports: Comparability of non-spike TCR breadth was observed across vaccine and placebo recipients. Post-vaccination spike-specific CD8+ and CD4+ T cell responses reportedly had substantial breadth.

The receptor comes from a person aged 18 to 59 who received the Ad26.COV2.S COVID-19 vaccine or a placebo. The chain joins TRBV4-3 to TRBJ1-2; D unresolved. This specimen consisted of peripheral blood, obtained in a trial of Ad26.COV2.S vaccine versus placebo. CDR3 amino acids: CASSQDSRFSYTF. DNA of the CDR3: TGCGCCAGCAGCCAGGACTCACGGTTTAGCTACACCTTC.